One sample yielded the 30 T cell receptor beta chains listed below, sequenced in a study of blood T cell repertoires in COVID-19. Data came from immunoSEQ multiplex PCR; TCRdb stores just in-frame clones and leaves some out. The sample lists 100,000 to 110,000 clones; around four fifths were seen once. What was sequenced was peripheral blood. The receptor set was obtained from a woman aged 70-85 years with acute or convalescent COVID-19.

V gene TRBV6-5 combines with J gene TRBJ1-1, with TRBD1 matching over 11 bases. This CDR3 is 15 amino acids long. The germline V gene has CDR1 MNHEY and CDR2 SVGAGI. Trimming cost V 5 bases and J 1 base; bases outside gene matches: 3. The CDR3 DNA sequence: TGTGCCAGCAGTCGCGGGACAGGGGGGAACACTGAAGCTTTCTTT. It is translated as CASSRGTGGNTEAFF.

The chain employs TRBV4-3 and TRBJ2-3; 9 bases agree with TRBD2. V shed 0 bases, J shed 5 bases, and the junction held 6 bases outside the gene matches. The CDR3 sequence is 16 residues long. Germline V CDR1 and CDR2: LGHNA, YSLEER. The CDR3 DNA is TGCGCCAGCAGCCAAGATAATAGCGGGGGTAAAGATACGCAGTATTTT. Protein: CASSQDNSGGKDTQYF.

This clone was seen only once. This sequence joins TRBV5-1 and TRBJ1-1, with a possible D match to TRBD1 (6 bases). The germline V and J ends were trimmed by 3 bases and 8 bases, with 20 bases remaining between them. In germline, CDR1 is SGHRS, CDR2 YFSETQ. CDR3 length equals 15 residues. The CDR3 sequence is CASSSGGGSLGEAFF. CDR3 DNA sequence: TGCGCCAGCAGCTCGGGCGGGGGCTCCTTAGGCGAAGCTTTCTTT.

The CDR3 spells CASTLTGANVLTF. The CDR3 nucleotides are TGTGCCAGCACACTCACTGGGGCCAACGTCCTGACTTTC. The J gene is TRBJ2-6, the V gene TRBV6-5; D unresolved. V lost 7 bases and J lost 2, with 6 bases in between. CDR3 size: 13 residues. Germline loops: CDR1 MNHEY, CDR2 SVGAGI.

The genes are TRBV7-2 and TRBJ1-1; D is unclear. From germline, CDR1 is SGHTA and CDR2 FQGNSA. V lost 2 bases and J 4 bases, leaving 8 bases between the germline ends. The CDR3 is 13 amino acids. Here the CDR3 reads CASSLSPSTEAFF. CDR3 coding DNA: TGTGCCAGCAGCTTATCTCCGAGCACTGAAGCTTTCTTT.

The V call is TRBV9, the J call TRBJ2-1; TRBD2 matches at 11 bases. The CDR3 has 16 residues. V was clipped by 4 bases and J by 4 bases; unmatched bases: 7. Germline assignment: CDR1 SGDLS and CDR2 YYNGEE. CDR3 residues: CASSPGASGGYNEQFF. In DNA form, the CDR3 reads TGTGCCAGCAGCCCCGGGGCTAGCGGGGGGTACAATGAGCAGTTCTTC. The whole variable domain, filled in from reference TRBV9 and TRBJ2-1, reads DSGVTQTPKHLITATGQRVTLRCSPRSGDLSVYWYQQSLDQGLQFLIQYYNGEERAKGNILERFSAQQFPDLHSELNLSSLELGDSALYFCASSPGASGGYNEQFFGPGTRLTVL.

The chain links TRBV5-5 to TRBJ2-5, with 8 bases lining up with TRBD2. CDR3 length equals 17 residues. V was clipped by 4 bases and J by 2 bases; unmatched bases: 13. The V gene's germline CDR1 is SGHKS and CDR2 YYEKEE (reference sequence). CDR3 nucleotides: TGTGCCAGCAGCCGGGAGGGGGGCCTAGGGTTTCAAGAGACCCAGTACTTC. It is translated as CASSREGGLGFQETQYF.

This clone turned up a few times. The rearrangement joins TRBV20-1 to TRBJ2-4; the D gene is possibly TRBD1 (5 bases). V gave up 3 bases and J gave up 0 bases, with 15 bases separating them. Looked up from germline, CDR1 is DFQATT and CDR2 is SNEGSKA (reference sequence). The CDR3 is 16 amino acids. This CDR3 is CSASDDRVLAKNIQYF. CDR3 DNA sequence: TGCAGTGCTAGTGACGACAGAGTGCTAGCCAAAAACATTCAGTACTTC.

CDR3 in DNA: TGTGCCAGCAGCCCCCGTGACAATAATTCACCCCTCCACTTT. Translated, it gives CASSPRDNNSPLHF. The chain uses TRBV5-4 and TRBJ1-6; the D is unclear. Germline CDR1 reads SGHNT; CDR2 reads YYREEE (reference sequence). V was pared by 4 bases and J by 5 bases, with 10 bases between. The CDR3 runs to 14 residues.

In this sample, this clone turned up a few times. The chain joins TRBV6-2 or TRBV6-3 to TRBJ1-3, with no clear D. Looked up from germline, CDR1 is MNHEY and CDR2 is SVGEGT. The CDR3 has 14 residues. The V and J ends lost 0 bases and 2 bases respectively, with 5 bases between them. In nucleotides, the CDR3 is TGTGCCAGCAGTTACTCGAACACTGGAAACACCATATATTTT. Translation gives CASSYSNTGNTIYF.

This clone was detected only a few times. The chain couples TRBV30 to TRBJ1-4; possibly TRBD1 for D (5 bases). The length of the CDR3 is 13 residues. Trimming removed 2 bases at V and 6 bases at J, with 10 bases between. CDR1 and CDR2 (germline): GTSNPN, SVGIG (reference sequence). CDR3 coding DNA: TGTGCCTGGAGTTCAGGGATAGATGAAAAACTGTTTTTT. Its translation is CAWSSGIDEKLFF.

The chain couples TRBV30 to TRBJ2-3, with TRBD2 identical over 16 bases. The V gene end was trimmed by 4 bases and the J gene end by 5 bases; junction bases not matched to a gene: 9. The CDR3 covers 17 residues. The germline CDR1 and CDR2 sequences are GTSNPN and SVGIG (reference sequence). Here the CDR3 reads CAWKGLAGGQFKDTQYF. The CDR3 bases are TGTGCCTGGAAGGGACTAGCGGGGGGGCAGTTCAAAGATACGCAGTATTTT.

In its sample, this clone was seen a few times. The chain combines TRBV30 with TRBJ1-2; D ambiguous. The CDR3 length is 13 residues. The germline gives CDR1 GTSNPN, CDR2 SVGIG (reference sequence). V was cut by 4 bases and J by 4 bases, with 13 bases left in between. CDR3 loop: CAWISGQLYGYTF. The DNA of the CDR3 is TGTGCCTGGATCAGTGGGCAACTCTATGGCTACACCTTC.

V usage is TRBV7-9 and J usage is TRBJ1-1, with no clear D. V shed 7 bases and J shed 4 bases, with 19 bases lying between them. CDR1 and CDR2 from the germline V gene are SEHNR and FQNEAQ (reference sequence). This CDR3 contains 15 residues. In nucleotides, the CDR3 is TGTGCCAGCACCAACTGGCCCGCCGAGGTCACTGAAGCTTTCTTT. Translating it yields CASTNWPAEVTEAFF.

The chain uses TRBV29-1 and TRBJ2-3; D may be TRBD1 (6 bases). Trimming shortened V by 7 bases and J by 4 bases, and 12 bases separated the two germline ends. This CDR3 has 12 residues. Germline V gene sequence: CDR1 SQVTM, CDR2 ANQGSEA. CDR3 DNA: TGCAGCGCCGCGAGGGGGTCAGATACGCAGTATTTT. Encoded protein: CSAARGSDTQYF.

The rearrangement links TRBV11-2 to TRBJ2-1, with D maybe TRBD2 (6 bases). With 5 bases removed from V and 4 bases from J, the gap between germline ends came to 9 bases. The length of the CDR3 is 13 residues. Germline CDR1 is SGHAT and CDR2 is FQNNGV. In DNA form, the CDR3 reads TGTGCCAGCAGCGGGACTTTGTACAATGAGCAGTTCTTC. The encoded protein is CASSGTLYNEQFF.

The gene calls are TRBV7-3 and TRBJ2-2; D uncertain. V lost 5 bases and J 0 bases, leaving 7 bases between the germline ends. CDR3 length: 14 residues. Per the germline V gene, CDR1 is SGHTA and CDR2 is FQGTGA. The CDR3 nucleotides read TGTGCCAGCAGCACTGACACGAACACCGGGGAGCTGTTTTTT. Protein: CASSTDTNTGELFF.

This chain's CDR3 is CASSTSGTGELFF. The CDR3 nucleotides are TGTGCCAGCAGCACTAGCGGGACCGGGGAGCTGTTTTTT. This chain joins TRBV6-5 and TRBJ2-2; 9 bases agree with TRBD2. The CDR3 runs 13 residues. V shed 6 bases, J shed 5 bases, and the junction held 1 base outside the gene matches. Germline CDR1 and CDR2: MNHEY and SVGAGI.

As DNA, the CDR3 is TGTGCCAGCAGCCTTACCCCTAGCGGGGAAGAGACCCAGTACTTC. Translating gives CASSLTPSGEETQYF. The chain is built from TRBV3-1 (or the pseudogene TRBV3-2) and TRBJ2-5, with TRBD2 matching 9 bases. The V segment lost 4 bases and the J segment 3 bases; nucleotides outside the gene matches: 6. Germline CDR1 LGHDT, CDR2 YNNKEL (reference sequence). This CDR3 region has 15 residues.

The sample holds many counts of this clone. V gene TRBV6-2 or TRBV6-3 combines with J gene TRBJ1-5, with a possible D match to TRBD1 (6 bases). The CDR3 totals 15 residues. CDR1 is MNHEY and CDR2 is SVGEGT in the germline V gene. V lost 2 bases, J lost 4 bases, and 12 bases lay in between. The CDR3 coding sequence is TGTGCCAGCAGTTACCTGGACAGACCTAATCAGCCCCAGCATTTT. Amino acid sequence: CASSYLDRPNQPQHF.

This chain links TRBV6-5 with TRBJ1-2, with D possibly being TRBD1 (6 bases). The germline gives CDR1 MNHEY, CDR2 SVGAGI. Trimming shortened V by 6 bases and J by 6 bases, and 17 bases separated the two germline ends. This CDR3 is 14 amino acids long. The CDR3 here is CASSLTQGLHGYTF. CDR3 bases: TGTGCCAGCAGCCTTACACAGGGATTACATGGCTACACCTTC.

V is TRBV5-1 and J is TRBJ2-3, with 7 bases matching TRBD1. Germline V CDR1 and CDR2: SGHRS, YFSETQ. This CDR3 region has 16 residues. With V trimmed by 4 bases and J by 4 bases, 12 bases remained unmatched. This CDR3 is CASSRDSLTKADTQYF. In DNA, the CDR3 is TGCGCCAGCAGCCGGGACAGCCTTACTAAGGCAGATACGCAGTATTTT.

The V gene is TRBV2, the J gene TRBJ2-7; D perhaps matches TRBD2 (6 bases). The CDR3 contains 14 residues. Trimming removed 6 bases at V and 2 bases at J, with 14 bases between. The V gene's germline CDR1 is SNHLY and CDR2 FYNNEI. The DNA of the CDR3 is TGTGCCAGCAGCGGCCGGGGGTTGCCCTACGAGCAGTACTTC. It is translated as CASSGRGLPYEQYF.

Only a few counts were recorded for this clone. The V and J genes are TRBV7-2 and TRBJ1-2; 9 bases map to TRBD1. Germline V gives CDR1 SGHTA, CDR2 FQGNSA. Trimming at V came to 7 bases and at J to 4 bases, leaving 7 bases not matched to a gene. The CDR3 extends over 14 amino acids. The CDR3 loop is CASIVGTGPYGYTF. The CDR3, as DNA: TGTGCCAGCATCGTCGGGACAGGGCCCTATGGCTACACCTTC. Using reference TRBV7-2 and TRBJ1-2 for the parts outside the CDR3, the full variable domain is GAGVSQSPSNKVTEKGKDVELRCDPISGHTALYWYRQSLGQGLEFLIYFQGNSAPDKSGLPSDRFSAERTGGSVSTLTIQRTQQEDSAVYLCASIVGTGPYGYTFGSGTRLTVV.

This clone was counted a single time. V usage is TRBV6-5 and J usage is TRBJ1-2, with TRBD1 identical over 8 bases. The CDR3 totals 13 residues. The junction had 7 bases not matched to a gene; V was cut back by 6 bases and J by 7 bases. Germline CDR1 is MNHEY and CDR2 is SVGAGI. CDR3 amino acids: CASRATGETGYTF. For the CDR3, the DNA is TGTGCCAGCAGGGCGACAGGGGAGACTGGCTACACCTTC.

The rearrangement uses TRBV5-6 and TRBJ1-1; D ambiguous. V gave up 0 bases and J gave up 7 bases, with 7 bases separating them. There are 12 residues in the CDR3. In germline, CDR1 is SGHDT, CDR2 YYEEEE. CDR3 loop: CASSLASYEAFF. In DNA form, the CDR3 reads TGTGCCAGCAGCTTGGCCAGTTATGAAGCTTTCTTT.

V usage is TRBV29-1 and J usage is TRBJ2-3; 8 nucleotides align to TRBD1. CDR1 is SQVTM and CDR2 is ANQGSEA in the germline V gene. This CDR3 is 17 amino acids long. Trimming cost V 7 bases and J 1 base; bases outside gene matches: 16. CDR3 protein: CSGYRGSPNTGTDTQYF. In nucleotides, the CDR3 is TGCAGCGGATACAGGGGGTCCCCCAATACGGGCACAGATACGCAGTATTTT.

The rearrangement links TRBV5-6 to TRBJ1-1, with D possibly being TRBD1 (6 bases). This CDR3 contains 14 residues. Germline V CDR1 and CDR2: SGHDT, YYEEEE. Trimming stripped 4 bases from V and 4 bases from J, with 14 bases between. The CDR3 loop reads CASSAPTGGTEAFF. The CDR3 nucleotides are TGTGCCAGCAGCGCACCGACAGGAGGCACTGAAGCTTTCTTT.

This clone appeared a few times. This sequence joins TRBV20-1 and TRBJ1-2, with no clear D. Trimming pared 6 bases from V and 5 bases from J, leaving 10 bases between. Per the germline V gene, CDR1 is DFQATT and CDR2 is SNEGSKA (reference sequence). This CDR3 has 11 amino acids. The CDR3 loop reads CSARAGYGYTF. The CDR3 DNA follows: TGCAGTGCGAGGGCGGGGTATGGCTACACCTTC.

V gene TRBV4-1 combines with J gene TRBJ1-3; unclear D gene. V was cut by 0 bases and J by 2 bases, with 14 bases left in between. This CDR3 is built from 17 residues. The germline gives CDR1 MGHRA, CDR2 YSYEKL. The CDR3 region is CASSQEIAGYAGNTIYF. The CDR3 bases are TGCGCCAGCAGCCAAGAGATTGCGGGGTACGCTGGAAACACCATATATTTT.